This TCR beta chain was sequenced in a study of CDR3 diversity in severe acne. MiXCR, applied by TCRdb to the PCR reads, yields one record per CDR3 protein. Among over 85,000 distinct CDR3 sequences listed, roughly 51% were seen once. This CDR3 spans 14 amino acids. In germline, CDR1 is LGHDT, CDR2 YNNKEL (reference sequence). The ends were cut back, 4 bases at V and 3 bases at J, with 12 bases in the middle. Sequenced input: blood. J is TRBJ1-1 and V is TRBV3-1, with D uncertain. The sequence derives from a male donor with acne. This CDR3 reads CASSPIEGYTEAFF. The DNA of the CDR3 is TGTGCCAGCAGCCCGATTGAGGGTTACACTGAAGCTTTCTTT.